This TCR beta chain was retrieved from a study of blood T cell repertoires in COVID-19 (dated by TCRdb to 2018 to 2021). As for the study more broadly: Collaborator samples came from the United States, Italy and Spain and covered acute and convalescent phases of COVID-19. The prospective study material was composed of cDNA or gDNA derived from T cells, B-cell-depleted T cells, or PBMCs. Deeply sampled blood TCRbeta repertoires from subjects exposed to, actively infected with, or recovered from COVID-19 were included in the dataset. The repertoires were made available in a free public database intended to serve as a resource for research on the immune response to SARS-CoV-2. Samples were obtained from the ongoing ImmuneRACE study (first 160 participants) and from about 1,300 subjects provided by 6 global collaborators. Sample metadata almost always included a de-identified subject ID, COVID-19 status, age in years and sex. Where available, HLA class I and class II types were obtained from metadata supplied by the sample provider rather than from assay-based typing.

The CDR3 contains 14 residues, cysteine and phenylalanine counted. Just the 42-base CDR3 DNA is kept, in frame starting at base 1. The V end gives up 6 bases and the J end 0 bases, leaving 5 bases in the junction not matched to a gene. Looking up the germline V gene yields CDR1 MDHEN and CDR2 SYDVKM. A note on this clone: It lacks a known antigen. Per-base quality was not reported, and no clone a single base away is much larger than it.

TCRbeta CDR3 regions were amplified from genomic DNA using the immunoSEQ Assay, a bias-controlled multiplex PCR. On the authors' methods: The number of nucleated cells in each sample was estimated from the amplification of reference gene primers within the assay. To quantify the absolute abundance of each unique TCRbeta CDR3 rearrangement, sequence reads were collapsed and filtered. For each sample, productive Simpson clonality was calculated as the square root of Simpson's diversity index across productive rearrangements. TCRdb's version of the immuneACCESS table is confined to in-frame rearrangements and falls short of the full clone set. An unresolved V gene accounts for under half of the shortfall where checked; the remainder is of unknown origin. The DNA was the basis for D and trimming; V, J and clone size are from that table. The sample includes around 97,000 clones, with roughly 79% observed a single time. In total, the top ten clones hold less than 11% of the sample.

Study-level results and caveats: Clinical and demographic metadata were provided uncurated, with the amount varying by source and participant.

Collaborating institutions collected whole blood in K2EDTA tubes following their own protocols. For TCRbeta analysis, collaborator samples were shipped as frozen whole blood, as isolated PBMCs, or as DNA extracted from either sample type. The V gene is TRBV28 and the J gene is TRBJ2-7; 7 central nucleotides agree with TRBD1. This clonotype originated in a man aged 65 to 79 with acute or convalescent COVID-19. The specimen sequenced was peripheral blood. The base sequence is TGTGCCAGCAGAGACAGGGTTCCCTCCTACGAGCAGTACTTC. Its protein reads: CASRDRVPSYEQYF. The entire variable domain, with the stretches around the CDR3 drawn from the reference TRBV28 and TRBJ2-7 proteins, is DVKVTQSSRYLVKRTGEKVFLECVQDMDHENMFWYRQDPGLGLRLIYFSYDVKMKEKGDIPEGYSVSREKKERFSLILESASTNQTSMYLCASRDRVPSYEQYFGPGTRLTVT.